This TCR beta chain was retrieved from a study of identical twins. The CDR3 contains 15 residues. V dropped 7 bases and J dropped 0; count of bases not matched to a gene: 2. About this clonotype itself: Its antigen is still unknown.

General observations from the study: Carriage of fewer insertions was seen in abundant cord blood beta clonotypes, whereas memory repertoires showed none.

cDNA molecules carried unique molecular identifiers, and template switching added a universal primer site. TCRdb itself ran the 5' RACE reads through MiXCR, one entry per CDR3 protein. The sample lists fewer than 900,000 distinct CDR3 sequences, about 18% occurring once. The same data also contributed to another study, on T cells expressing NK-cell markers. Turning to that study: These clonotypes additionally ranked first within the CD3+CD56-NKG2C+ fraction of several donors.

This chain uses TRBV12-3 or TRBV12-4 with TRBJ2-2; 10 bases line up with TRBD2. The receptor's source is a young woman in good health. The sample taken for sequencing was PBMCs. CDR3 in amino acids: CASNLAGANTGELFF. The CDR3 coding sequence is TGTGCCAGCAACCTAGCGGGGGCGAACACCGGGGAGCTGTTTTTT.